This T cell receptor beta chain was retrieved from a study of T-cell memory formation after mild COVID-19 (dated by TCRdb to the early 2020s). As for the study more broadly: TCR sequence clusters from the two donors were largely donor specific. In a couple of donors, T-cell clones that expanded and contracted after mild COVID-19 were followed by sequencing TCRalpha and TCRbeta repertoires longitudinally. The cohort was made up of two young adult volunteers, one female and one male, who were previously healthy.

Data came from an Illumina NovaSeq 6000. Using 5'RACE with constant-segment primers, TCRalpha and TCRbeta cDNA libraries were constructed, with sample barcodes and unique molecular identifiers added in the process. RNA was extracted from every sample with Trizol reagent. Libraries were amplified in two PCR steps, with a second sample barcode and Illumina TruSeq adapters added in the second step. Sequencing of libraries was performed on an Illumina NovaSeq with 2 x 150 bp paired-end reads. In the original analysis: Reads were demultiplexed and collapsed into UMI-guided consensus sequences with migec v1.2.7. Using mixcr v2.1.11, the UMI consensuses were aligned to TRA and TRB V and J templates and assembled into clonotypes. A clonotype was counted as expanded or contracted only when both edgeR and NoisET called the clonotype significant, with the noise models trained on biological replicates. For edgeR calls, a false discovery rate-adjusted p below 0.01 and a log2 fold-change threshold of 1 were applied. PCA with hierarchical clustering of max-normalized trajectories of the 1000 most abundant clonotypes was used as exploratory dynamics analysis. The CD4 or CD8 phenotype of responding clones was assigned using the separately sequenced CD4+ and CD8+ repertoires. TCRdb applied fastp at Q25 and MiXCR to the public reads, then kept only in-frame beta chains. Each entry is one CDR3 protein sequence, shown with its most common DNA and genes. TCRdb assigned the V and J calls; the authors' analysis was not used. This sample has a few hundred thousand distinct CDR3 sequences in its table, and about 20% of those were observed once. Under 25% of the sample is in the top ten clones.

Study-wide findings and limitations: Only two mild cases were covered by the study, and larger cohorts that include severe cases with pre-infection samples were considered necessary. Some responding clones were detected in pre-infection memory, which suggested that pre-existing cross-reactive memory T cells had joined the SARS-CoV-2 response. Contracting CD4+ clones turned up mainly in the CM and EM memory subsets, whereas EMRA was where CD8+ clones were enriched. Clones contracting from day 15 to 85 had balanced CD4/CD8 phenotypes, while a second wave expanding from day 15 to 37 was biased towards CD4+. Whether the second-wave clones peaking on day 37 were SARS-CoV-2 specific was not confirmed.

From the cysteine up to the phenylalanine, the CDR3 has a length of 15 residues. Just CDR3 DNA is preserved here, 45 bases in frame from base 1. Looking up the germline V gene yields CDR1 SGDLS and CDR2 YYNGEE. Germline trimming: 4 bases from V, 4 bases from J; junction bases outside gene matches: 8. In the case of this clonotype: Its cognate antigen has yet to be identified. No clone much larger than this one lies a single base away; base qualities are absent.

Ficoll-Paque density gradient centrifugation was used to isolate PBMCs. Sequenced sample: PBMCs or a T cell subset sorted from them (not recorded which). The chain employs TRBV9 and TRBJ1-2, with 9 junctional bases fitting TRBD1. The clonotype originates from a man in his late teens or twenties who had mild COVID-19 (a few samples of this study predate the infection). The sample titles of this study are shuffled in the database, so cell type and time point are left out; the donor was told from shared clones. The CDR3 in this case is CASSPQGAPSYGYTF. In nucleotides, the sequence is TGTGCCAGCAGCCCACAGGGGGCCCCATCCTATGGCTACACCTTC. With all but the CDR3 taken from the reference TRBV9 and TRBJ1-2 genes, the full variable domain is: DSGVTQTPKHLITATGQRVTLRCSPRSGDLSVYWYQQSLDQGLQFLIQYYNGEERAKGNILERFSAQQFPDLHSELNLSSLELGDSALYFCASSPQGAPSYGYTFGSGTRLTVV.